These 21 T cell receptor beta chains originate from one sample sequenced in a study of cytomegalovirus exposure and HLA in healthy donors. Amplification used 60 Vbeta primers and 13 Jbeta primers. This table comes from immunoSEQ multiplex PCR, and its TCRdb copy is limited to in-frame clones, with some not included. The repertoire holds under 150,000 clones, with about four fifths as singletons. Sequencing used PBMCs. These receptors were collected from a man aged 25 to 40 in good health and CMV-seropositive.

V gene TRBV6-1 combines with J gene TRBJ2-5, with D possibly being TRBD1 (6 bases). Between the trimmed V and J ends, which lost 5 bases and 1 base, there was a span of 11 bases. This CDR3 is 14 amino acids long. Germline CDR1 MNHNS, CDR2 SASEGT. The CDR3 here is CASSLTGLQETQYF. In DNA, the CDR3 is TGTGCCAGCAGTCTTACAGGGCTCCAAGAGACCCAGTACTTC.

The CDR3 coding sequence is TGTGCCAGTAGTATAGATTCTCGGGGATGGACCGGGGAGCTGTTTTTT. It translates to CASSIDSRGWTGELFF. This chain uses TRBV19 with TRBJ2-2, with TRBD2 as a possible D gene (5 bases). Per germline, CDR1 LNHDA and CDR2 SQIVND (reference sequence). Trimming left V 0 bases short and J 5 bases short, with 13 bases between. The CDR3 loop spans 16 amino acids.

V and J are TRBV4-2 and TRBJ2-5; TRBD2 aligns across 7 bases. The CDR3 sequence is 15 residues long. Per germline, CDR1 LGHNA and CDR2 YNFKEQ. J was trimmed by 3 bases and V by 4 bases; bases with no gene match: 8. Written as DNA, the CDR3 is TGTGCCAGCAGCCGCACTACGGGACTAAAAGAGACCCAGTACTTC. Amino acids: CASSRTTGLKETQYF.

This clone was observed once. The chain combines TRBV7-2 with TRBJ2-7; D might be TRBD2 (6 bases). The length of the CDR3 is 16 residues. Germline CDR1 SGHTA, CDR2 FQGNSA. The V and J ends lost 1 base and 2 bases respectively, with 15 bases between them. CDR3 sequence reads: CASSLGSGTFAYEQYF. The CDR3 DNA reads TGTGCCAGCAGCTTAGGTTCAGGGACTTTCGCCTACGAGCAGTACTTC.

In its sample, this clone was seen a few times. The chain recombines TRBV28 with TRBJ1-5; the D gene is possibly TRBD1 (5 bases). Between the trimmed V and J ends, which lost 3 bases and 0 bases, there was a span of 12 bases. The CDR3 runs to 16 residues. CDR1 is MDHEN, CDR2 SYDVKM, per germline. CDR3: CASSLPGIYSNQPQHF. The CDR3 DNA follows: TGTGCCAGCAGTTTGCCAGGGATTTATAGCAATCAGCCCCAGCATTTT.

This clone has just a few counts. The chain employs TRBV28 and TRBJ1-4, with no clear D. This CDR3 is built from 12 residues. V lost 4 bases, J lost 10 bases, and 10 bases lay in between. Germline V CDR1 and CDR2: MDHEN, SYDVKM. The CDR3 sequence is CASSSIEVKLFF. The CDR3 region has the DNA TGTGCCAGCAGTTCGATTGAGGTAAAACTGTTTTTT.

This chain connects TRBV7-6 to TRBJ2-3, with TRBD2 matching 8 bases. Germline V gives CDR1 SGHVS, CDR2 FNYEAQ. The CDR3 covers 16 residues. The V segment lost 2 bases and the J segment 1 base; nucleotides outside the gene matches: 5. This CDR3 reads CASSLTFSGGTDTQYF. In DNA, the CDR3 is TGTGCCAGCAGCTTAACCTTTAGCGGGGGCACAGATACGCAGTATTTT.

J is TRBJ2-5 and V is TRBV19; D is possibly TRBD2 (6 bases). The length of the CDR3 is 14 residues. V was pared by 5 bases and J by 6 bases, with 16 bases between. Germline values: CDR1 LNHDA, CDR2 SQIVND (reference sequence). This CDR3 is CASSPSGTLKTQYF. CDR3 nucleotides: TGTGCCAGTAGTCCCTCGGGGACTCTCAAGACCCAGTACTTC. The whole variable domain, remainder taken from reference TRBV19 and TRBJ2-5, is DGGITQSPKYLFRKEGQNVTLSCEQNLNHDAMYWYRQDPGQGLRLIYYSQIVNDFQKGDIAEGYSVSREKKESFPLTVTSAQKNPTAFYLCASSPSGTLKTQYFGPGTRLLVL.

The table lists this clone with a count of one. The rearrangement joins TRBV11-1 to TRBJ1-1, with 7 bases identical to TRBD1. The V and J ends lost 0 bases and 1 base, in that order; junction bases with no gene match: 2. CDR3 length: 15 residues. CDR1 is SGHAT, CDR2 FQDESV, per germline (reference sequence). The CDR3 protein is CASSLARDRNTEAFF. The CDR3 DNA is TGTGCCAGCAGCTTAGCGCGGGACAGGAACACTGAAGCTTTCTTT.

This chain links TRBV7-6 with TRBJ2-1, with 10 positions matching TRBD1. This CDR3 has 15 residues. Germline-derived CDR1 and CDR2 are SGHVS and FNYEAQ. V dropped 4 bases and J dropped 4; count of bases not matched to a gene: 4. The CDR3 reads CASSSGTGVYNEQFF. The CDR3 bases are TGTGCCAGCAGCTCCGGGACAGGGGTTTACAATGAGCAGTTCTTC.

V and J are TRBV7-6 and TRBJ2-1; 7 positions agree with TRBD2. V trimming: 5 bases; J trimming: 1 base; junction bases outside the gene matches: 11. The CDR3 contains 17 residues. CDR1 SGHVS and CDR2 FNYEAQ come from the germline V gene. The CDR3 DNA reads as TGTGCCAGCAGCCCCGTAACGACTAGCCTGTCCTACAATGAGCAGTTCTTC. Protein: CASSPVTTSLSYNEQFF.

The chain carries TRBV19 and TRBJ2-4; 10 bases are shared with TRBD2. The CDR3 is made up of 14 amino acids. Germline lookup yields CDR1 LNHDA and CDR2 SQIVND (reference sequence). After removal of 7 bases from V and 12 bases from J, the junction contained 12 bases not matched to a gene. The CDR3 protein is CASTLAGTSAGQYF. The CDR3 nucleotides read TGTGCCAGTACCTTGGCCGGGACTAGCGCAGGTCAGTACTTC.

The V and J genes are TRBV2 and TRBJ2-5, with 7 bases fitting TRBD2. V dropped 4 bases and J dropped 1; count of bases not matched to a gene: 6. The CDR3 is 15 residues long. Germline CDR1 SNHLY, CDR2 FYNNEI. CDR3 coding DNA: TGTGCCAGCAGTGGGGTCACTAGCGCCCAAGAGACCCAGTACTTC. Encoded protein: CASSGVTSAQETQYF.

This clone rates as medium-sized (0.01 to 0.1%). The J gene is TRBJ2-1, the V gene TRBV6-1, with D possibly TRBD1 on 6 matching bases. Deletions cut 1 base from V and 8 bases from J, with 15 bases between. From germline, CDR1 is MNHNS and CDR2 SASEGT. There are 15 residues in the CDR3. CDR3 nucleotides: TGTGCCAGCAGTGAAGGGTTAGGGGGTGGAGATGAGCAGTTCTTC. As protein: CASSEGLGGGDEQFF.

The V and J genes are TRBV27 and TRBJ2-7, with 8 bases aligning to TRBD1. In germline, CDR1 is MNHEY, CDR2 SMNVEV (reference sequence). J gave up 2 bases and V 5 bases, and 8 bases lay outside the gene matches. The CDR3 is 15 amino acids. The CDR3 sequence is CASSPRVDRAYEQYF. In DNA form, the CDR3 reads TGTGCCAGCAGTCCCCGCGTGGACAGGGCCTACGAGCAGTACTTC.

This chain joins TRBV27 and TRBJ2-2; 10 nucleotides agree with TRBD1. The CDR3 is 17 residues long. Germline CDR1 is MNHEY and CDR2 is SMNVEV (reference sequence). V lost 5 bases to trimming and J lost 2 bases; unmatched junction nucleotides: 8. CDR3 residues: CASSIRDRGSNTGELFF. CDR3 nucleotide sequence: TGTGCCAGCAGTATCCGGGACAGGGGCTCCAACACCGGGGAGCTGTTTTTT.

This clone was seen a few times. Mismatch with germline at one junction end may stem from a read error. The chain is built from TRBV5-1 and TRBJ2-6, with a weak D call TRBD1 (5 bases). CDR1 is SGHRS and CDR2 is YFSETQ in the germline V gene. This CDR3 has 20 amino acids. The chain's CDR3 is CASSLVRRTEPFSGANGLTF. The CDR3 bases are TGCGCCAGCAGCTTGGTAAGGCGGACGGAGCCTTTCTCTGGGGCCAACGGCCTGACTTTC.

The genes are TRBV9 and TRBJ2-3; TRBD1 is a possible D gene (7 bases). The CDR3 is 14 amino acids. The ends were cut back, 4 bases at V and 2 bases at J, with 11 bases in the middle. Germline CDR1 reads SGDLS; CDR2 reads YYNGEE. The CDR3 coding sequence is TGTGCCAGCAGCCCAGGGGGACTCACAGATACGCAGTATTTT. This translates into CASSPGGLTDTQYF.

This chain links TRBV7-2 with TRBJ2-3; D remains ambiguous. The CDR3 sequence is 16 residues long. Looked up from germline, CDR1 is SGHTA and CDR2 is FQGNSA. V was trimmed by 2 bases and J by 0 bases, leaving 12 bases between them. The chain's CDR3 is CASSLLNLASTDTQYF. The CDR3 nucleotides are TGTGCCAGCAGCTTATTGAATTTAGCTAGCACAGATACGCAGTATTTT.

The chain recombines TRBV15 with TRBJ1-5, with no clear D. The ends were cut back, 0 bases at V and 4 bases at J, with 7 bases in the middle. This CDR3 is built from 14 residues. Germline V gives CDR1 LNHNV, CDR2 YYDKDF (reference sequence). The CDR3 DNA is TGTGCCACCAGCAGAGAGGCCCGTAATCAGCCCCAGCATTTT. This sequence encodes CATSREARNQPQHF.

This clone was seen only once. V gene TRBV4-3 combines with J gene TRBJ2-2; D gene ambiguous. The V and J ends lost 4 bases and 7 bases respectively, with 10 bases between them. This CDR3 contains 13 residues. Germline CDR1 reads LGHNA; CDR2 reads YSLEER. CDR3 sequence reads: CASSPTVHGELFF. DNA of the CDR3: TGCGCCAGCAGCCCTACGGTTCACGGGGAGCTGTTTTTT.